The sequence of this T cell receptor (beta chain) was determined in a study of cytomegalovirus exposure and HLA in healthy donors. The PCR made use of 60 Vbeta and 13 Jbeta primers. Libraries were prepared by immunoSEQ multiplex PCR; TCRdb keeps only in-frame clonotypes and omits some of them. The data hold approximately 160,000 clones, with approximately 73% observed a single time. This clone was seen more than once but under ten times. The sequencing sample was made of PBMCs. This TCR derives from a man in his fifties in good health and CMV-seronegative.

CDR3 coding DNA: TGTGCCAGCAGCACTACAGGGGCCGCCAAAAACATTCAGTACTTC. Protein sequence: CASSTTGAAKNIQYF. The rearrangement links TRBV5-6 to TRBJ2-4, with TRBD1 matching over 7 bases. The trim removed 4 bases at V and 1 base at J, leaving 5 bases unmatched. This CDR3 has 15 residues. The germline CDR1 and CDR2 sequences are SGHDT and YYEEEE.